This is a list of T cell receptor beta chains from one sample in a study of OX40 agonist ivuxolimab in advanced cancers. The assay was immunoSEQ multiplex PCR, and TCRdb's table has in-frame clones only and misses some. The table lists approximately 11,000 clones, 80% of them singletons. The material sequenced was CD4+ or CD8+ T cells sorted from blood, taken in a trial of the OX40 agonist ivuxolimab. Every receptor here comes from an adult with an advanced solid tumor such as melanoma, head and neck, liver or kidney cancer. CDR3s include the opening cysteine and the closing phenylalanine or tryptophan. The order of the fields is V gene, J gene, CDR3 protein.

>TRBV10-1|TRBJ1-1
CASSARETDEAFF
>TRBV27|TRBJ2-5
CASSLSGGYQETQYF
>TRBV7-8|TRBJ1-1
CASSLERNTEAFF
>TRBV6-5|TRBJ1-2
CASNVGGSNYGYTF
>TRBV4-2|TRBJ2-1
CASSQEGPSSYNEQFF
>TRBV15|TRBJ2-1
CATSRSEAEQFF
>TRBV7-9|TRBJ1-6
CASRPAGPGPPLHF
>TRBV7-9|TRBJ2-5
CASNPSTGGWETQYF
>TRBV14|TRBJ2-1
CASSQGAGVSSYNEQFF
>TRBV5-8|TRBJ1-2
CASSLARWSNRGGDYGYTF
>TRBV7-9|TRBJ1-1
CASSKNQGPQEAFF
>TRBV5-8|TRBJ1-2
CASSRPAPTRGYTF
>TRBV25-1|TRBJ1-2
CASSDSRRGPFGYTF
>TRBV7-3|TRBJ1-1
CASSPTGGPTEAFF
>TRBV9|TRBJ2-5
CASSGYQETQYF
>TRBV4-1|TRBJ2-3
CASSQRWPDTQYF
>TRBV5-6|TRBJ2-5
CASSKGQREETQYF
>TRBV13|TRBJ2-5
CASSSSILGQGETQYF
>TRBV5-6|TRBJ1-6
CASSLGASPLHF
>TRBV5-3|TRBJ1-1
CASSFFGPEAFF
>TRBV4-1|TRBJ2-1
CASSQTSGKYNEQFF
>TRBV5-1|TRBJ2-2
CASMGAGVGTGELFF
>TRBV6-4|TRBJ2-1
CASSLLAGGYNEQFF
>TRBV5-1|TRBJ2-7
CASSFEAVPREQYF
>TRBV27|TRBJ1-5
CASSQTGQPQHF
>TRBV27|TRBJ1-1
CASTHPGETEAFF
>TRBV27|TRBJ2-1
CASSLSPSGGVYNEQFF
>TRBV27|TRBJ1-1
CASSLNQQRKAFF
>TRBV6-5|TRBJ2-1
CASSWTSGRRDEQFF
>TRBV4-1|TRBJ1-6
CASSQDEGVLPIGSSPLHF
>TRBV11-3|TRBJ1-5
CASNPSEAFGNQPQHF
>TRBV4-1|TRBJ2-3
CASSQESGGLAGTDTQYF
>TRBV21-1|TRBJ2-1
CASKPGLVYNEQFF
>TRBV7-9|TRBJ2-3
CASSPGRKTDKFTDTQYF
>TRBV5-6|TRBJ2-7
CASSYLGTGNYEQYF
>TRBV9|TRBJ2-2
CASRTGRAGTGELFF
>TRBV29-1|TRBJ1-4
CSVAGGGLGNEKLFF
>TRBV5-1|TRBJ2-6
CASSFWTLDSGANVLTF
>TRBV29-1|TRBJ1-4
CSAFGQVNEKLFF
>TRBV19|TRBJ2-7
CASRSGGSSYEQYF
>TRBV13|TRBJ1-1
CASSEPTGGVEAFF
>TRBV11-3|TRBJ2-7
CASSFGGEQYF
>TRBV19|TRBJ2-6
CASSMGGSNSGANVLTF